The sequence of this T cell receptor (beta chain) was determined in a study of T cell responses to AZD1222 COVID-19 vaccine. Germline CDR1 is MDHEN and CDR2 is SYDVKM. V was trimmed by 4 bases and J by 1 base, leaving 10 bases between them. This CDR3 region has 14 residues. The assay was immunoSEQ multiplex PCR, and TCRdb's table has in-frame clones only and misses some. Here the sample spans more than 80,000 clones, about nine tenths being singletons. The source material was peripheral blood, sampled on day 0 of AZD1222 vaccination. This sequence was found in an adult in good health. The V and J genes are TRBV28 and TRBJ2-5; D is uncertain. The CDR3 sequence: CASSSAGPQETQYF. In DNA, the CDR3 is TGTGCCAGCAGTTCGGCAGGCCCCCAAGAGACCCAGTACTTC.